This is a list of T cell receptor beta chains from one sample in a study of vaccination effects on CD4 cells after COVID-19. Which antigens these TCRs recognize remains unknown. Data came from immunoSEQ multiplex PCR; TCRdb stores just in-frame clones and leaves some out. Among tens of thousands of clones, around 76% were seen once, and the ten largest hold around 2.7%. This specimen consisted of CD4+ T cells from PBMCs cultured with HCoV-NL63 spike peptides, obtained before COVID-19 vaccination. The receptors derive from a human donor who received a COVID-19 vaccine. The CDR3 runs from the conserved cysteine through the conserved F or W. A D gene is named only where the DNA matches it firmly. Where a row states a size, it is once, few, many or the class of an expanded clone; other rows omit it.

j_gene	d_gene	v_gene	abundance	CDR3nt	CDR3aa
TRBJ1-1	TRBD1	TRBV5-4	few	TGTGCCAGCAGCTTCGACAGGGGGATGAACACTGAAGCTTTCTTT	CASSFDRGMNTEAFF
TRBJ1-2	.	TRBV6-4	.	TGTGCCAGCAGTGACTCTCGGGGGGATGGCTACACCTTC	CASSDSRGDGYTF
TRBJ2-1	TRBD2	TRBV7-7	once	TGTGCCAGCAGCCCAAGCGGACTAGCGGGGGGGCACCACAATGAGCAGTTCTTC	CASSPSGLAGGHHNEQFF
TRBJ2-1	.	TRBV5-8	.	TGTGCCAGCAGCTTGGCCTATTGGCGGGGAAACAATGAGCAGTTCTTC	CASSLAYWRGNNEQFF
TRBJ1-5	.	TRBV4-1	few	TGCGCCAGCAGCCAAAATATTGTAGTCAATCAGCCCCAGCATTTT	CASSQNIVVNQPQHF
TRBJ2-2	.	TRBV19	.	TGTGCCAGTAGTATAGGGGGACCCTTACAAATGATGTTTTTT	CASSIGGPLQMMFF
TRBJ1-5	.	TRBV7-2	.	TGTGCCAGCAGCGGACAGACAGAGTACAGCAATCAGCCCCAGCATTTT	CASSGQTEYSNQPQHF
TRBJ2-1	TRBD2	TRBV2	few	TGTGCCAGCTCCCGGGGGGGCAATGAGCAGTTCTTC	CASSRGGNEQFF
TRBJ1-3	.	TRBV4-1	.	TGCGCCAGCAGCCAAGGGACTCAGAGCTCTGGAAACACCATATATTTT	CASSQGTQSSGNTIYF
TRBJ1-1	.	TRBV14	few	TGTGCCAGCAGCCAGACACAGGGATTTGCGACTGAAGCTTTCTTT	CASSQTQGFATEAFF
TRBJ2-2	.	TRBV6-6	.	TGTGCCAGCAGTCCGGACTTCTTCACCGGGGAGCTGTTTTTT	CASSPDFFTGELFF
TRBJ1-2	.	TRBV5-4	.	TGTGCCAGCAGCTCTAGTACCGGGCCCTATGGCTACACCTTC	CASSSSTGPYGYTF
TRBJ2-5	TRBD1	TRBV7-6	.	TGTGCCAGCAGCAAGGGGACAGGGGGCGCTGAGACCCAGTACTTC	CASSKGTGGAETQYF
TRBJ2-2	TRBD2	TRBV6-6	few	TGTGCCAGCAGTACTAGCGGGGACCTCACCGGGGAGCTGTTTTTT	CASSTSGDLTGELFF
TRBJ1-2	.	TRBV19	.	TGTGCCAGTAGTATCGGGCGGGAGAACTATGGCTACACCTTC	CASSIGRENYGYTF
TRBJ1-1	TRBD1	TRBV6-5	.	TGTGCCAGCAGGACAGGGGTGAACACTGAAGCTTTCTTT	CASRTGVNTEAFF